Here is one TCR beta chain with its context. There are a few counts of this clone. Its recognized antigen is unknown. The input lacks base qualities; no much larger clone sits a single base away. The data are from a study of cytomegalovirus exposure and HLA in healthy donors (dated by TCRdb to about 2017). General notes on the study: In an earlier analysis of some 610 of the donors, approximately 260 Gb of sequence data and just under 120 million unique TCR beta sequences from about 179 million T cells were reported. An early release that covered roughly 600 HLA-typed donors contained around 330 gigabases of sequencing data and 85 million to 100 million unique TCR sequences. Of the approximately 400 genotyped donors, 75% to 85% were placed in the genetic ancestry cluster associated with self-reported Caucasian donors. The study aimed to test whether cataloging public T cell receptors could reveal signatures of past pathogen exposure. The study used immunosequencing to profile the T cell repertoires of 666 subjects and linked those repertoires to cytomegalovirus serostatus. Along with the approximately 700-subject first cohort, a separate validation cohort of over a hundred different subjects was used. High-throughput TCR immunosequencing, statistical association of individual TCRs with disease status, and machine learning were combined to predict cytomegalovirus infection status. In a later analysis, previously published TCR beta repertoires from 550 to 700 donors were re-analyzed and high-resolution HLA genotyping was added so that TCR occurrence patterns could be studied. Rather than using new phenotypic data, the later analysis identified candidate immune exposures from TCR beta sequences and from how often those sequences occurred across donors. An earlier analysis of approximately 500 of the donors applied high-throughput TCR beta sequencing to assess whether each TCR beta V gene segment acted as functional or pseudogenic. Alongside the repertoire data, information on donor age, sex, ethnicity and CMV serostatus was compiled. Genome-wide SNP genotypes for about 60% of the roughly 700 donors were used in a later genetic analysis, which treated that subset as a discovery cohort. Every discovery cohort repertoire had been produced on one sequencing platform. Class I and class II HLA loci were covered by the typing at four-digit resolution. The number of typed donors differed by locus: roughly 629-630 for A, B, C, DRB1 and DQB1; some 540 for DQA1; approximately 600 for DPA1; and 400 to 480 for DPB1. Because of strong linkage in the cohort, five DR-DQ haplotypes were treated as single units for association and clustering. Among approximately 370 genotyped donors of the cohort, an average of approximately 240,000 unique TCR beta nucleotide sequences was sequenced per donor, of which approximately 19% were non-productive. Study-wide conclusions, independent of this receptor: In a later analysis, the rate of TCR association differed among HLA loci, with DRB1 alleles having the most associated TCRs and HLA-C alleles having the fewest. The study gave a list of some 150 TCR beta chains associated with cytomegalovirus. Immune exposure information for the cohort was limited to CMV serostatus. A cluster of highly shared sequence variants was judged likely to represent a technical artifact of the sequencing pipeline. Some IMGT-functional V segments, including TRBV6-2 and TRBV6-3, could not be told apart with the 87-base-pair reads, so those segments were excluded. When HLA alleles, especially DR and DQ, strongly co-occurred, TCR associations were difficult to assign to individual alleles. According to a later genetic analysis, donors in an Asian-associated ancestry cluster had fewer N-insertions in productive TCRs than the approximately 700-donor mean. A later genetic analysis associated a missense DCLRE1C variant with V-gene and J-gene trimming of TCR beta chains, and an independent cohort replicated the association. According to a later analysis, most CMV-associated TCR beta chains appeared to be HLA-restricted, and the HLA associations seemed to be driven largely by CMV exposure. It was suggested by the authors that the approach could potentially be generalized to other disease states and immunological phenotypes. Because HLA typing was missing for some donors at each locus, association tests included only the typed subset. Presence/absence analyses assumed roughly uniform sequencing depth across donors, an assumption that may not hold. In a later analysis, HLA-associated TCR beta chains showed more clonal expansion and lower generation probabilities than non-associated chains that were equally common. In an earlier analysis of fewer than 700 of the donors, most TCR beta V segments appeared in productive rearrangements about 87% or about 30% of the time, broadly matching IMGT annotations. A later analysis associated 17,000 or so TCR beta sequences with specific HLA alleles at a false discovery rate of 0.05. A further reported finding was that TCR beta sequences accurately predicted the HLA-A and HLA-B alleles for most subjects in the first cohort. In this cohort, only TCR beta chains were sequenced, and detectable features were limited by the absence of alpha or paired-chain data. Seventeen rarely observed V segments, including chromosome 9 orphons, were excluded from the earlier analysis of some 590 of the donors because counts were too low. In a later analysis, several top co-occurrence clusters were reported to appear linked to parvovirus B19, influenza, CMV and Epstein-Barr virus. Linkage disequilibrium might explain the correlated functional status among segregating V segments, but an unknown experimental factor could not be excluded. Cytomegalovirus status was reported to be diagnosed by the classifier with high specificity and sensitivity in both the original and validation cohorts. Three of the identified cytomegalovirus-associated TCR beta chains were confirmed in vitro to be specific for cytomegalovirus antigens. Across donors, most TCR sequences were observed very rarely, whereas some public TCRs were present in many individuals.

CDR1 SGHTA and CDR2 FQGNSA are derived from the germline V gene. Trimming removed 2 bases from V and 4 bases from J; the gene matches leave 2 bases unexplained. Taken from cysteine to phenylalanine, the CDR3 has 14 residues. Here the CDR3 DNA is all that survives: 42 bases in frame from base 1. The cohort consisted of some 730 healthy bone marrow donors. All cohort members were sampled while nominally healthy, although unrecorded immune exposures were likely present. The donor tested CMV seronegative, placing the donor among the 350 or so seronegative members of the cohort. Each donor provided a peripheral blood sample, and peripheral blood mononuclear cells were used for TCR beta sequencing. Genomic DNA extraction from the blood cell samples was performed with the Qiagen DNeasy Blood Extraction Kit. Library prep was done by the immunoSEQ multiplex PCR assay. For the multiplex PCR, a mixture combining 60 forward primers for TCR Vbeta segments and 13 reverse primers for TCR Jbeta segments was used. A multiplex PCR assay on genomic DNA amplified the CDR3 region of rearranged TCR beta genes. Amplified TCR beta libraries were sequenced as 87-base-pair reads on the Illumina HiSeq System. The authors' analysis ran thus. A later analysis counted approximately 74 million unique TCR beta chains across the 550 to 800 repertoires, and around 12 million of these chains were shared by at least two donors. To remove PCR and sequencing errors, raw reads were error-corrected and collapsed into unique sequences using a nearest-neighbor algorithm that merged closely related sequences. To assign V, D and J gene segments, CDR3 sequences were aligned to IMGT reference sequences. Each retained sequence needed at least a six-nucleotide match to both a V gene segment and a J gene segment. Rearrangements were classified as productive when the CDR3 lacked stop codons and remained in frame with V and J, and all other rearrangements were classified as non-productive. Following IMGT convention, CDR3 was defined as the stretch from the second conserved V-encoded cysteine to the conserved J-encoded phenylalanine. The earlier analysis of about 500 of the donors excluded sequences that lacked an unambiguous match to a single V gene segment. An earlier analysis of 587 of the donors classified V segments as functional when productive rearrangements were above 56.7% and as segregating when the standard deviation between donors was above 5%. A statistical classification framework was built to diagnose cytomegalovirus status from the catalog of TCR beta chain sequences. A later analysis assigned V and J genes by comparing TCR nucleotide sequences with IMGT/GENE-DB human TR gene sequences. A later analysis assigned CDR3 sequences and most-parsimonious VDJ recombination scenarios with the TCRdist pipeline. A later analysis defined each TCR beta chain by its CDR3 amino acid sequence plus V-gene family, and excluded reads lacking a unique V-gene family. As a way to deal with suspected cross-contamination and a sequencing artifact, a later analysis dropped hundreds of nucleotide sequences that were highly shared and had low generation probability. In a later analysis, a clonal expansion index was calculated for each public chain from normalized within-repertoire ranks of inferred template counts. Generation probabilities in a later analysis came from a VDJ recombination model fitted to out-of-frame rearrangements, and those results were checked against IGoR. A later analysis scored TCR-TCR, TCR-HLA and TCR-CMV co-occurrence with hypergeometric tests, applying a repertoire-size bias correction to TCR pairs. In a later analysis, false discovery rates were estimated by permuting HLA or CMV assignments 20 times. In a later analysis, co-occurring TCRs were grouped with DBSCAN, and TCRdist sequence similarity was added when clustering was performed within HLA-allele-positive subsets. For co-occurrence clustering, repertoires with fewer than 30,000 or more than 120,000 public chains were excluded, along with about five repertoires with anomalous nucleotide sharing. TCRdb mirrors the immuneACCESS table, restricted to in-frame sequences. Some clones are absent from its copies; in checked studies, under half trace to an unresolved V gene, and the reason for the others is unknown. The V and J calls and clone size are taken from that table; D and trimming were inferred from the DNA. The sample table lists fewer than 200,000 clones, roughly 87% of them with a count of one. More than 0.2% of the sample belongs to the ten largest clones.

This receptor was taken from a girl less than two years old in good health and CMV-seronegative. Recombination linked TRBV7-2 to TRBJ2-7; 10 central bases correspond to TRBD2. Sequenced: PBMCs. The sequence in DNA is TGTGCCAGCAGCTTAACTAGCGGGATTTACGAGCAGTACTTC. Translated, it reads CASSLTSGIYEQYF.